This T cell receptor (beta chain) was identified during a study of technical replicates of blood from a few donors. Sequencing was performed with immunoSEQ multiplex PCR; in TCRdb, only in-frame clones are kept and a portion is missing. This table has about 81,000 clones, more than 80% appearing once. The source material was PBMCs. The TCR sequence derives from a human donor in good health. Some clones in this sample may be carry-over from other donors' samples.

In nucleotides, the CDR3 is TGCGCCAGCAGCTTGGCCTTGGGACAGGGCAATTCACCCCTCCACTTT. This encodes CASSLALGQGNSPLHF. The V and J genes are TRBV5-1 and TRBJ1-6; 9 nucleotides line up with TRBD1. V was clipped by 0 bases and J by 7 bases; unmatched bases: 5. CDR1 and CDR2 (germline): SGHRS, YFSETQ. This CDR3 is 16 amino acids long.